This is a list of T cell receptor beta chains from one sample in a study of a mutant IDH1 vaccine in newly diagnosed glioma. Only in-frame clones appear in the TCRdb table, and some are missing; sequencing was by immunoSEQ multiplex PCR. The sample yields approximately 100,000 clones, about 90% seen once. The source was PBMCs, collected from a glioma patient treated with radiotherapy, temozolomide or both. These receptors came from a woman in her forties or fifties with glioma. Each CDR3 is given with its conserved first and last residue. D genes are given only for firm matches. Size tells how often a clone was seen (once, few, many) or the class of an expanded clone, and some rows leave it out.

V: TRBV7-9; J: TRBJ1-1; size: -; D: -; CDR3: CASNRGSGTEAFF; DNA: TGTGCCAGCAATAGGGGAAGTGGCACTGAAGCTTTCTTT
V: TRBV11-2; J: TRBJ2-1; size: -; D: -; CDR3: CASSLALLNNEQFF; DNA: TGTGCCAGCAGCTTAGCGCTCTTGAACAATGAGCAGTTCTTC
V: TRBV27; J: TRBJ2-7; size: -; D: -; CDR3: CASSPIAVRVYEQYF; DNA: TGTGCCAGCAGCCCTATAGCGGTCAGGGTCTACGAGCAGTACTTC
V: TRBV29-1; J: TRBJ2-1; size: -; D: -; CDR3: CSAWSGSSAFF; DNA: TGCAGCGCTTGGTCCGGGAGTTCAGCGTTCTTC
V: TRBV7-2; J: TRBJ2-5; size: -; D: -; CDR3: CASSSSVRETQYF; DNA: TGTGCCAGCAGCTCTAGCGTGCGAGAGACCCAGTACTTC
V: TRBV7-8; J: TRBJ2-1; size: few; D: TRBD2; CDR3: CASSLGLAGYVTYNEQFF; DNA: TGTGCCAGCAGCTTAGGCCTAGCGGGATATGTCACCTACAATGAGCAGTTCTTC
V: TRBV6-6; J: TRBJ2-7; size: -; D: -; CDR3: CASSYERGHEQYF; DNA: TGTGCCAGCAGTTACGAAAGGGGACACGAGCAGTACTTC
V: TRBV10-3; J: TRBJ1-2; size: once; D: -; CDR3: CAISEPGFYGYTF; DNA: TGTGCCATCAGTGAGCCCGGATTCTATGGCTACACCTTC
V: TRBV6-6; J: TRBJ1-1; size: -; D: -; CDR3: CASSPLLGSTEAFF; DNA: TGTGCCAGCAGCCCCCTACTAGGGTCCACTGAAGCTTTCTTT
V: TRBV4-1; J: TRBJ1-2; size: -; D: -; CDR3: CASSQAGTAFYGYTF; DNA: TGCGCCAGCAGCCAAGCCGGGACTGCTTTCTATGGCTACACCTTC
V: TRBV27; J: TRBJ2-3; size: -; D: -; CDR3: CASSTTDTQYF; DNA: TGTGCCAGCAGTACGACAGATACGCAGTATTTT
V: TRBV7-2; J: TRBJ1-3; size: -; D: -; CDR3: CASSLDGRVSYGNTIYF; DNA: TGTGCCAGCAGCTTAGATGGCAGGGTATCATATGGAAACACCATATATTTT
V: TRBV7-9; J: TRBJ2-1; size: -; D: TRBD2; CDR3: CASARGGRASDEQFF; DNA: TGTGCCAGCGCCCGGGGCGGGAGGGCCTCGGATGAGCAGTTCTTC
V: TRBV2; J: TRBJ2-7; size: -; D: TRBD2; CDR3: CASTGGASLSYEQYF; DNA: TGTGCCAGCACCGGGGGGGCGTCCCTTTCCTACGAGCAGTACTTC
V: TRBV5-6; J: TRBJ1-5; size: -; D: -; CDR3: CASSFARYNQPQHF; DNA: TGTGCCAGCAGCTTTGCGAGATACAATCAGCCCCAGCATTTT
V: TRBV6-7; J: TRBJ1-2; size: -; D: -; CDR3: CASSYGWSMKGYTF; DNA: TGTGCCAGCAGTTACGGGTGGTCGATGAAGGGCTACACCTTC
V: TRBV5-1; J: TRBJ2-3; size: -; D: -; CDR3: CASRVEVSTDTQYF; DNA: TGCGCCAGCAGGGTCGAAGTCTCCACAGATACGCAGTATTTT
V: TRBV4-1; J: TRBJ2-1; size: -; D: -; CDR3: CASSQLPDSSYNEQFF; DNA: TGCGCCAGCAGCCAGTTACCAGATAGCTCCTACAATGAGCAGTTCTTC
V: TRBV11-2; J: TRBJ2-7; size: once; D: TRBD2; CDR3: CASSWTSAHEQYF; DNA: TGTGCCAGCAGCTGGACTAGCGCCCACGAGCAGTACTTC
V: TRBV28; J: TRBJ1-5; size: -; D: -; CDR3: CASTSSLGGSFSNQPQHF; DNA: TGTGCCAGCACCTCCTCTTTGGGGGGATCGTTTAGCAATCAGCCCCAGCATTTT
V: TRBV29-1; J: TRBJ1-1; size: -; D: -; CDR3: CSVGNTEAFF; DNA: TGCAGCGTCGGTAACACTGAAGCTTTCTTT
V: TRBV10-1; J: TRBJ2-2; size: -; D: TRBD1; CDR3: CASSAATGGETPNTGELFF; DNA: TGCGCCAGCAGTGCCGCGACAGGGGGCGAGACTCCGAACACCGGGGAGCTGTTTTTT